This section outlines one TCR beta chain sequence together with its context. As yet, its antigen is unknown. This sample is part of a study of shared clonotypes between healthy human individuals. Study conclusions and caveats: Generally, naive subsets (rather than memory subsets) showed larger estimated richness. Few donors restricted represented genetic and exposure-history diversity.

The CD8 memory fraction combined CD45RO+ cells with TemRA cells (CCR7-negative CD45RA+). The repertoire was sequenced with immunoSEQ multiplex PCR; TCRdb's copy has only in-frame clones and lacks some. The table lists about 320,000 clones, around 90% of them singletons. This receptor was obtained from a man between 18 and 35 years old in good health. Specimen: memory CD8+ T cells sorted from blood. Subset denoted: CD45RO+ cells pooled with CCR7-negative TemRA cells.

The CDR3, as DNA: TGTGCCAGCAGCAACCAACAGGGCCCTAATTCACCCCTCCACTTT. Encoded protein: CASSNQQGPNSPLHF. V is TRBV14 and J is TRBJ1-6; possible D gene TRBD1, 6 bases. Trimming stripped 5 bases from V and 6 bases from J, with 14 bases between. The V gene's germline CDR1 is SGHDN and CDR2 FVKESK. This CDR3 has 15 amino acids.